This TCR beta chain was documented in a study of tumor-infiltrating lymphocytes in localized non-small cell lung cancer. Whole-study results and caveats: Tumor T-cell fraction from TCR sequencing was not associated with recurrence-free survival (p = 0.61).

This clone came up once. As yet, its antigen is unknown. Profiling relied on immunoSEQ multiplex PCR, and the TCRdb table lists in-frame clones only, not all of them. The repertoire has tens of thousands of clones, just under 70% of them found once; the top ten carry 14% to 15%. V shed 0 bases, J shed 4 bases, and the junction held 13 bases outside the gene matches. The CDR3 spans 18 residues. Germline V CDR1 and CDR2: LNHDA, SQIVND (reference sequence). Sequenced sample: lung tumor tissue. The rearrangement joins TRBV19 to TRBJ2-5; TRBD1 matches at 8 bases. This clonotype was obtained from a human donor with non-small cell lung cancer. CDR3 protein: CASSIDGIYDRGGETQYF. The CDR3 coding sequence is TGTGCCAGTAGTATAGATGGGATTTATGACAGGGGAGGAGAGACCCAGTACTTC.